The T cell receptor beta chain described here comes from a study of T cell repertoires in cytomegalovirus infection (dated 2019 in TCRdb). With regard to the full study: The peptide stimulations were aimed at well-studied HLA-B-restricted epitopes as well as recently identified HLA-C-restricted CMV epitopes, whose presentation resists viral immunomodulation. Because public TCR beta signatures pointed to carriage of CMV infection together with the matching HLA type, the HLA type of each donor mattered for the analysis.

Including the terminal cysteine and phenylalanine, the CDR3 comprises 14 residues. Only the CDR3 region is kept as DNA, spanning 42 bases read in frame from base 1. The junction shows trimming of 8 bases on V and 4 bases on J, plus 15 bases between the germline ends. The germline V gene encodes CDR1 MNHEY and CDR2 SVGAGI. The treatment or condition label here, explained by the study, means: in vitro stimulation with specific CMV peptide epitopes to enrich CMV-specific T cells. Data came from an Illumina HiSeq 1500. The public reads were reanalyzed by TCRdb: fastp trimming at Q25, MiXCR alignment, in-frame beta chains only. Entries that share a CDR3 protein sequence are merged under the most common genes and DNA. This sample is represented by about 770,000 distinct CDR3 sequences; 25% to 30% of them were singletons. The ten largest clones capture under 15% of the sample. Only a few counts were recorded for this clonotype. It lacks a known antigen. Nothing much larger sits one base from this clone, and base qualities are not available.

Results and caveats for the whole study, not just this receptor: The ex vivo response was dominated by HLA-C-restricted CMV-specific TCR beta clonotypes, which also provided the single most frequent clonotype in two of eight donors. Cumulative frequency of public TCR beta family members discriminated carriers of CMV infection plus the relevant HLA type in this cohort and an independent roughly 330-donor cohort.

This sample comprised cultured CD8+ T cells from PBMCs, obtained from culture after CMV antigen stimulation. The rearranged segments are TRBV6-5 and TRBJ1-5; matching of 5 bases hints at TRBD1 as the D gene. The TCR originated in a human donor in good health (CMV status not recorded). Some clones in this sample may be carry-over from other donors' samples. The CDR3: CASGLLGGNQPQHF. The DNA sequence is as follows: TGTGCCAGCGGCCTTTTGGGGGGTAATCAGCCCCAGCATTTT.